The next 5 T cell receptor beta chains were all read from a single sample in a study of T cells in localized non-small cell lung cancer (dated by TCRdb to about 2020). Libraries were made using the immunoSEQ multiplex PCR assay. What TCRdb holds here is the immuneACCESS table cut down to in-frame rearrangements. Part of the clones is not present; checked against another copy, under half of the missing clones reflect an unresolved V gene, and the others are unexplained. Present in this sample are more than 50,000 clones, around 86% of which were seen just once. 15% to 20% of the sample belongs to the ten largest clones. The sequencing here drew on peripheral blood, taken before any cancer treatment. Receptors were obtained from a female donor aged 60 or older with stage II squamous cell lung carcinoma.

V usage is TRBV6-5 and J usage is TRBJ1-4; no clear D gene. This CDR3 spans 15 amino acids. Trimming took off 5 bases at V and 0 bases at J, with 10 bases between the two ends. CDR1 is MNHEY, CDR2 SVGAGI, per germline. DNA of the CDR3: TGTGCCAGCAGTCTCTCGGGGTCAACTAATGAAAAACTGTTTTTT. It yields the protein CASSLSGSTNEKLFF.

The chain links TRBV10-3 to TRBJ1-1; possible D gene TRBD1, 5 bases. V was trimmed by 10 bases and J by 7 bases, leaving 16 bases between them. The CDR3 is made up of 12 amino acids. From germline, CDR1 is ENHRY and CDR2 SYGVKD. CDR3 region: CATREGSGEAFF. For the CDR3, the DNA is TGTGCCACCAGGGAGGGTTCCGGTGAAGCTTTCTTT.

CDR3 sequence (DNA): TGTGCCAGTACTCTCGGGACAGGGGGCTACGAGCAGTACTTC. Translated, it gives CASTLGTGGYEQYF. V is TRBV19 and J is TRBJ2-7; the match to TRBD1 covers 11 bases. Germline CDR1 and CDR2: LNHDA and SQIVND (reference sequence). The junction had 5 bases not matched to a gene; V was cut back by 7 bases and J by 3 bases. This CDR3 spans 14 amino acids.

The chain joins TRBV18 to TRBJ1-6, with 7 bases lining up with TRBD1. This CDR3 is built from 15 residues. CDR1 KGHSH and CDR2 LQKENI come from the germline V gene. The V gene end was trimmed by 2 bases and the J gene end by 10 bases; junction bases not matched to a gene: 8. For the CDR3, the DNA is TGTGCCAGCTCACCATCTGCGCAGGGGGGATCACCCCTCCACTTT. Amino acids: CASSPSAQGGSPLHF.

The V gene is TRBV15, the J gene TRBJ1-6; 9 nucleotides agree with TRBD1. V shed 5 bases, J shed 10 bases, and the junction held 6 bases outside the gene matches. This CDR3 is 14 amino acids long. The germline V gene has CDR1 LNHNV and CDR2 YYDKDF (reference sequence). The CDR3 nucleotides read TGTGCCACCAGCCGGACAGGGGATGGGTCACCCCTCCACTTT. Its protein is CATSRTGDGSPLHF.